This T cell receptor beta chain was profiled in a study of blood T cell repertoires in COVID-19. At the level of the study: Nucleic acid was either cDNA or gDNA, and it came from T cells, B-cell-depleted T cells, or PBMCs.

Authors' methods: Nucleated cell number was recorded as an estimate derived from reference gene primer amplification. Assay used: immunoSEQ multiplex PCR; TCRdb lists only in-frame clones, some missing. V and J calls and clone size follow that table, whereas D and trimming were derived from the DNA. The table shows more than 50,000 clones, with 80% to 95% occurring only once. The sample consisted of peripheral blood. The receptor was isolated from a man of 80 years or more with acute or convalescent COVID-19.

The CDR3 coding sequence is TGTGCCAGTAGTATCGGAGGGGATAGCAATCAGCCCCAGCATTTT. This sequence encodes CASSIGGDSNQPQHF. The chain combines TRBV19 with TRBJ1-5, with D possibly matching TRBD1 (5 bases). Deletions cut 3 bases from V and 0 bases from J, with 9 bases between. This CDR3 contains 15 residues. Germline V gene data show CDR1 as LNHDA and CDR2 as SQIVND (reference sequence).